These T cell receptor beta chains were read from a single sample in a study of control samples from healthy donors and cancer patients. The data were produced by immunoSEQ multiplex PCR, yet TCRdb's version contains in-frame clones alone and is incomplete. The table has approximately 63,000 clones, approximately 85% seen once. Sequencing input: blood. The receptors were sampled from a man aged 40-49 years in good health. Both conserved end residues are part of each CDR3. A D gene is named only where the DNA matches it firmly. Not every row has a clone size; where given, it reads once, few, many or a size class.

TGTGCCAGCAGCGTAGCGACCGAGACTGAAGCTTTCTTT	CASSVATETEAFF	TRBV9	TRBJ1-1	-	-
TGTGCCGGCAGCGTAGCTACGACAGCCTATGGCTACACCTTC	CAGSVATTAYGYTF	TRBV9	TRBJ1-2	-	-
TGTGCCAGCAGTGAAGGTCGTAGGGTTGAAAAACTGTTTTTT	CASSEGRRVEKLFF	TRBV6-1	TRBJ1-4	-	-
TGTGCCAGCAGCTTAGATCTCGGGGGGCATCAGCCCCAGCATTTT	CASSLDLGGHQPQHF	TRBV11-2	TRBJ1-5	-	-
TGTGCCAGCAGTTACTCAGACTATGGCTACACCTTC	CASSYSDYGYTF	TRBV6-2/TRBV6-3	TRBJ1-2	-	-
TGTGCCCCCGCGATGTCGGCAACCAACACCGGGGAGCTGTTTTTT	CAPAMSATNTGELFF	TRBV24-1	TRBJ2-2	-	-
TGTGCCAGCAGTCCCTCGTCTGGCCTACTCGATAATGAGCAGTTCTTC	CASSPSSGLLDNEQFF	TRBV28	TRBJ2-1	-	-
TGTGCTAGTGGGAACAGGGGGGACACTGAAGCTTTCTTT	CASGNRGDTEAFF	TRBV12-5	TRBJ1-1	TRBD1	-
TGTGCCAGCTCACCTAATAGCGGACCCCTGAAGAGGAACAATGAGCAGTTCTTC	CASSPNSGPLKRNNEQFF	TRBV18	TRBJ2-1	-	-
TGTGCCAGCACCCTCCTGGGCGGACTCTACGAGCAGTACTTC	CASTLLGGLYEQYF	TRBV6-6	TRBJ2-7	-	once
TGTGCCAGCCGAGGGTATAATAGTTACGAGCAGTACTTC	CASRGYNSYEQYF	TRBV27	TRBJ2-7	-	few
TGTGCCAGCAGCCCTACCCTCGTTCCCAAGGACAGGGTAGAAGGCTACACCTTC	CASSPTLVPKDRVEGYTF	TRBV5-6	TRBJ1-2	TRBD1	-
TGTGCCAGCAGCGTAGCAGACGCGAACACCGGGGAGCTGTTTTTT	CASSVADANTGELFF	TRBV9	TRBJ2-2	-	-
TGTGCCAGCAGCCCCACCCTGGGGCAGGGCACAGATACGCAGTATTTT	CASSPTLGQGTDTQYF	TRBV7-3	TRBJ2-3	-	-
TGTGCCAGCAGTGACATGGAGCGGACTGAAGCTTTCTTT	CASSDMERTEAFF	TRBV2	TRBJ1-1	-	-